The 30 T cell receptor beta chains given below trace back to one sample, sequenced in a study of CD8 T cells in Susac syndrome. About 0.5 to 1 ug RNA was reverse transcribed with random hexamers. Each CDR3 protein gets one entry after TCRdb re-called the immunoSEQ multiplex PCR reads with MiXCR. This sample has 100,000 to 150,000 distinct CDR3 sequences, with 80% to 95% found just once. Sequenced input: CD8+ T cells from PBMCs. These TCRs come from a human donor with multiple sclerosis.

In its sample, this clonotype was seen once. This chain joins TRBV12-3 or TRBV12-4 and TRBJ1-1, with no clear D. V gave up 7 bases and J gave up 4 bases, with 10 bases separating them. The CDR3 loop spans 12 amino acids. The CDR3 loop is CASTLTLTEAFF. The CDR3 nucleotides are TGTGCCAGCACTCTAACACTCACTGAAGCTTTCTTT.

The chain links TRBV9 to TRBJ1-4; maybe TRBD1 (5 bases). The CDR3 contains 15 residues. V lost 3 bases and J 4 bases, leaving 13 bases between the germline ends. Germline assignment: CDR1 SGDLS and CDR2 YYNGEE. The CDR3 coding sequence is TGTGCCAGCAGCGCCCTCGGCAGGGTTAATGAAAAACTGTTTTTT. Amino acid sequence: CASSALGRVNEKLFF.

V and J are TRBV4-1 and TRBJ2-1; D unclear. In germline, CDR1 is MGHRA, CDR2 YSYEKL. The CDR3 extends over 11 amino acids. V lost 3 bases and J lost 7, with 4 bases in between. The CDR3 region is CASSQRNEQFF. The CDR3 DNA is TGCGCCAGCAGCCAGCGGAATGAGCAGTTCTTC.

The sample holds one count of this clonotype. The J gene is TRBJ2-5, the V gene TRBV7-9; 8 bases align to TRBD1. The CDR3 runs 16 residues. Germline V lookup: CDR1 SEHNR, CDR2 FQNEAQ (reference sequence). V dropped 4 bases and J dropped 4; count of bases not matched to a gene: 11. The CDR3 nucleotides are TGTGCCAGCAGCTCAAACTCGGACAGGGTGGGAGAGACCCAGTACTTC. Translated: CASSSNSDRVGETQYF.

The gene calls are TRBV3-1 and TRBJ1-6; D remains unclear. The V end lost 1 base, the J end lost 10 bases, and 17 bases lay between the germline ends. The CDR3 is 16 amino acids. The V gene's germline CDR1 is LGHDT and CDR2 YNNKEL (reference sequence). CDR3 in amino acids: CASSQGSSGGSSPLHF. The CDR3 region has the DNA TGTGCCAGCAGCCAAGGATCTTCCGGCGGGTCCTCACCCCTCCACTTT.

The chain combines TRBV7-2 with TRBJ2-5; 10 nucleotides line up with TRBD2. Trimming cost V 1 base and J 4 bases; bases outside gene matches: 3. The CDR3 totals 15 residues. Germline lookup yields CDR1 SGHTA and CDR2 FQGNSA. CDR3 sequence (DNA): TGTGCCAGCAGCTTAGAAACTAGCGGGGCAGAGACCCAGTACTTC. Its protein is CASSLETSGAETQYF. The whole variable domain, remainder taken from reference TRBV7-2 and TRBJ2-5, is GAGVSQSPSNKVTEKGKDVELRCDPISGHTALYWYRQSLGQGLEFLIYFQGNSAPDKSGLPSDRFSAERTGGSVSTLTIQRTQQEDSAVYLCASSLETSGAETQYFGPGTRLLVL.

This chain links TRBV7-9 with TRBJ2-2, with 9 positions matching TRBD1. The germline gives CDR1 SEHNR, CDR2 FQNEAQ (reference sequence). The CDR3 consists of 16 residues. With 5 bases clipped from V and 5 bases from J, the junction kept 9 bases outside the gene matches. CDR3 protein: CASSRTGEFGTGELFF. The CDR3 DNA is TGTGCCAGCAGCCGGACAGGGGAATTTGGAACCGGGGAGCTGTTTTTT.

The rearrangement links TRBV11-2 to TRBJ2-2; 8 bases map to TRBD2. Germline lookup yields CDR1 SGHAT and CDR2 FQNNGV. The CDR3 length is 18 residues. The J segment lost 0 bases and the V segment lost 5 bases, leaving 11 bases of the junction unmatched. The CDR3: CASSNSISGGPNTGELFF. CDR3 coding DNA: TGTGCCAGCAGCAACAGTATAAGCGGGGGTCCGAACACCGGGGAGCTGTTTTTT.

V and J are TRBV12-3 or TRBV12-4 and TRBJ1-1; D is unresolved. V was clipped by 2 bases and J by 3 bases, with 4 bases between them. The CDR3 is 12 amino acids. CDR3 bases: TGTGCCAGCAGTTTACAGTACACTGAAGCTTTCTTT. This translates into CASSLQYTEAFF.

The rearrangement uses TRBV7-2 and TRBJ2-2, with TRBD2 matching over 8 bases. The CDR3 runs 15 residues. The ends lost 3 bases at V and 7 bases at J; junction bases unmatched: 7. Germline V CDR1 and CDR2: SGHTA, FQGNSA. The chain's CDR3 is CASSLPLADGGELFF. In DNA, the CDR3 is TGTGCCAGCAGCTTGCCACTAGCGGACGGCGGGGAGCTGTTTTTT.

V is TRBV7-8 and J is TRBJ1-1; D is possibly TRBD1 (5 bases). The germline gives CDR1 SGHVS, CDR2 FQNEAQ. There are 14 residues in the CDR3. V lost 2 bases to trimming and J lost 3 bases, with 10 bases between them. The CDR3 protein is CASSLPGRDTEAFF. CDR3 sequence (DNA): TGTGCCAGCAGCTTACCAGGGAGAGACACTGAAGCTTTCTTT.

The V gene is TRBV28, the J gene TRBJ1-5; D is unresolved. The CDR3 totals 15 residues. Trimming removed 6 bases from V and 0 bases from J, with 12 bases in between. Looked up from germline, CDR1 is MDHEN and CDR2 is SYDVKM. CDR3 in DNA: TGTGCCAGCAGGAGAGACCCGTATAGCAATCAGCCCCAGCATTTT. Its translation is CASRRDPYSNQPQHF.

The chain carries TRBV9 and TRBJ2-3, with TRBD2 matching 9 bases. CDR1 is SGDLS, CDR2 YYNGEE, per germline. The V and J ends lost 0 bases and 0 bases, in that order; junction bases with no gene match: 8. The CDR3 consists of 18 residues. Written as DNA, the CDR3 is TGTGCCAGCAGCGTAGTCCCAGCGGGGGGCCCTAGCACAGATACGCAGTATTTT. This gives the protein CASSVVPAGGPSTDTQYF.

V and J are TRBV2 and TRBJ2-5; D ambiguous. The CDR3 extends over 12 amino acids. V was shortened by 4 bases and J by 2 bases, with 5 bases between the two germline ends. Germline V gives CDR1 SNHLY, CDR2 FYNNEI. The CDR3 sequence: CASSAGQETQYF. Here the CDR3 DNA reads TGTGCCAGCAGTGCTGGACAAGAGACCCAGTACTTC.

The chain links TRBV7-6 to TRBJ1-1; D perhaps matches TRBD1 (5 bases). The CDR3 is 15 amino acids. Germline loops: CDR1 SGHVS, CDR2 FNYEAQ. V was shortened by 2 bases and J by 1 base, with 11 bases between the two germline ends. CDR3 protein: CASSLRDGGNTEAFF. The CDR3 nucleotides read TGTGCCAGCAGCTTAAGGGATGGGGGGAACACTGAAGCTTTCTTT.

DNA for the CDR3: TGCAGCGTTGACGCCTCGACAGGGGAAGAGACCCAGTACTTC. Encoded protein: CSVDASTGEETQYF. The chain combines TRBV29-1 with TRBJ2-5; 8 bases map to TRBD1. Germline CDR1 and CDR2: SQVTM and ANQGSEA. J lost 3 bases, V lost 3 bases, and 6 bases had no gene match. CDR3 length equals 14 residues.

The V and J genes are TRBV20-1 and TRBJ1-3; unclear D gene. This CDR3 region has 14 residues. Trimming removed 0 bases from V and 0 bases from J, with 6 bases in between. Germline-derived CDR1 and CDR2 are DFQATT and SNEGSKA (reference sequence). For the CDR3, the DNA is TGCAGTGCTAGAGAAGGGAGCTCTGGAAACACCATATATTTT. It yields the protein CSAREGSSGNTIYF.

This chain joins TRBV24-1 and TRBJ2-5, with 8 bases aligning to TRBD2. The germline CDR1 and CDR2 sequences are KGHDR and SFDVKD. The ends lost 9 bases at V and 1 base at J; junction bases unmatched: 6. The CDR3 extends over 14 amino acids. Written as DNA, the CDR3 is TGTGCCACCGCATTAGCGGGAACCCAAGAGACCCAGTACTTC. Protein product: CATALAGTQETQYF.

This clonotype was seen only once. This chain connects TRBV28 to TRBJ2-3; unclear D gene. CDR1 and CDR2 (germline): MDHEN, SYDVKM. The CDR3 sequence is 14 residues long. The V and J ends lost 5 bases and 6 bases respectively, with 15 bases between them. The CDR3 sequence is CASSPPLELDTQYF. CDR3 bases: TGTGCCAGCAGTCCCCCCCTGGAGCTCGATACGCAGTATTTT. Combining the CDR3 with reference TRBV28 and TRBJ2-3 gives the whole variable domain DVKVTQSSRYLVKRTGEKVFLECVQDMDHENMFWYRQDPGLGLRLIYFSYDVKMKEKGDIPEGYSVSREKKERFSLILESASTNQTSMYLCASSPPLELDTQYFGPGTRLTVL.

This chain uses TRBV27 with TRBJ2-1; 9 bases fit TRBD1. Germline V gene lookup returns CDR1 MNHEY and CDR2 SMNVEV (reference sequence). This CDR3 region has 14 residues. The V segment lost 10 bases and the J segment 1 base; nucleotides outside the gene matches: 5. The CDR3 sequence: CATRQGGSYNEQFF. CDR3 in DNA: TGTGCCACCAGACAGGGGGGGTCCTACAATGAGCAGTTCTTC.

The CDR3: CASSQVVSMNTEAFF. Here the CDR3 DNA reads TGTGCCAGCAGCCAAGTTGTCAGCATGAACACTGAAGCTTTCTTT. This rearrangement joins TRBV4-2 to TRBJ1-1; D is ambiguous. Germline loops: CDR1 LGHNA, CDR2 YNFKEQ. Trimming took 1 base from V and 0 from J, leaving 9 bases between them. This CDR3 has 15 amino acids.

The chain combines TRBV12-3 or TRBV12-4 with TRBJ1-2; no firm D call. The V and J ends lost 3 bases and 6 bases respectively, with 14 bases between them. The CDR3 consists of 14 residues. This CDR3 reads CASSFGSPVDGYTF. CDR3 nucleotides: TGTGCCAGCAGTTTTGGATCGCCAGTCGATGGCTACACCTTC.

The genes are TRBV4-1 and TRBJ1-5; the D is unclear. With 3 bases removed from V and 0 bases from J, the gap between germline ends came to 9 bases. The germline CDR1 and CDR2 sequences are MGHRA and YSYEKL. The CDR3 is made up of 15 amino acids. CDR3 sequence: CASSHYITSNQPQHF. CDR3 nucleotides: TGCGCCAGCAGCCATTACATTACTAGCAATCAGCCCCAGCATTTT.

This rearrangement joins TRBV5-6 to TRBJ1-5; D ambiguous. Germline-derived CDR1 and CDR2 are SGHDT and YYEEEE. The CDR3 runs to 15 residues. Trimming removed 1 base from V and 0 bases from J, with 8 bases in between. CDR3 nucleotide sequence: TGTGCCAGCAGCTTGATGCGGTATAGCAATCAGCCCCAGCATTTT. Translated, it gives CASSLMRYSNQPQHF.

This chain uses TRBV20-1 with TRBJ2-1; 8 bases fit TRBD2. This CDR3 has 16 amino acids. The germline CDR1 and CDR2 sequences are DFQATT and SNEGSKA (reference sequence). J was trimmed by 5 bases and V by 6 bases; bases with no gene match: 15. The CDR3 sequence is CSALKSGGLLHNEQFF. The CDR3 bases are TGCAGTGCCCTGAAATCGGGAGGGCTTTTACACAATGAGCAGTTCTTC.

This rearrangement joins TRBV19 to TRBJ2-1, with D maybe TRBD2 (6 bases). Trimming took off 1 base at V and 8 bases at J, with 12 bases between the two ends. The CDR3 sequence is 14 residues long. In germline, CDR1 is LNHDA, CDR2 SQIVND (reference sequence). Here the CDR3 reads CASSIVPGSDEQFF. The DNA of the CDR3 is TGTGCCAGTAGTATAGTCCCCGGGAGCGATGAGCAGTTCTTC.

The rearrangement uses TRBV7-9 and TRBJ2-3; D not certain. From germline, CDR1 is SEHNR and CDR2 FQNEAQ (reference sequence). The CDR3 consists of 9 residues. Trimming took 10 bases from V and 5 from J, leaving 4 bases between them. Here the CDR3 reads CAMGDTQYF. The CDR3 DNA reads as TGTGCCATGGGAGATACGCAGTATTTT.

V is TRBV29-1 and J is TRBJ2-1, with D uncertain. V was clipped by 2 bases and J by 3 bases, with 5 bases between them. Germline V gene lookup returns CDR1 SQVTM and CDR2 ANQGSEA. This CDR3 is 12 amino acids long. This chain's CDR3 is CSVETGYNEQFF. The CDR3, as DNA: TGCAGCGTTGAAACTGGCTACAATGAGCAGTTCTTC.

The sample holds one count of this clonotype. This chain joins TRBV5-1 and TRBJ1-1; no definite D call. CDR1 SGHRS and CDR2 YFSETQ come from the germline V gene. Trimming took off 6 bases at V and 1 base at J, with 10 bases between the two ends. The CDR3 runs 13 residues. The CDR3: CASTLNGNTEAFF. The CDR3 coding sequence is TGCGCCAGCACCCTGAACGGGAACACTGAAGCTTTCTTT.

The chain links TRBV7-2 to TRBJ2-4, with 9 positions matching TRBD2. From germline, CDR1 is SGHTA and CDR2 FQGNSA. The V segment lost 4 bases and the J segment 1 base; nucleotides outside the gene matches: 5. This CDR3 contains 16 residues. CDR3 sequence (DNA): TGTGCCAGCAGCTCTCTAGCGGGAAGGGCCAAAAACATTCAGTACTTC. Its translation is CASSSLAGRAKNIQYF.